The 11 T cell receptor beta chains given below trace back to one sample, sequenced in a study of cytomegalovirus exposure and HLA in healthy donors. TCRdb's table, derived via immunoSEQ multiplex PCR, lists solely in-frame clones and lacks some. The sample carries fewer than 90,000 clones, 90% to 96% recorded once. The sequenced material came from PBMCs. Receptors were obtained from a man aged 18 to 35 in good health and CMV-seropositive.

This clone came up once. The V gene is TRBV29-1, the J gene TRBJ2-1; D perhaps matches TRBD1 (5 bases). This CDR3 has 14 amino acids. Looked up from germline, CDR1 is SQVTM and CDR2 is ANQGSEA. V lost 4 bases to trimming and J lost 4 bases, with 14 bases between them. The DNA of the CDR3 is TGCAGCGTTGGGGGCTGGGGTGAGTACAATGAGCAGTTCTTC. Residues: CSVGGWGEYNEQFF.

The chain has TRBV4-1 and TRBJ1-5, with TRBD1 matching over 10 bases. Germline CDR1 is MGHRA and CDR2 is YSYEKL. With 6 bases clipped from V and 10 bases from J, the junction kept 9 bases outside the gene matches. The CDR3 runs 14 residues. DNA for the CDR3: TGCGCCAGCAGTCACGGACAGGGGGGAAATCCCCAGCATTTT. Its protein is CASSHGQGGNPQHF.

The rearrangement joins TRBV5-1 to TRBJ1-1; maybe TRBD1 (5 bases). V lost 5 bases, J lost 0 bases, and 14 bases lay in between. The CDR3 is 15 residues long. Germline V gene lookup returns CDR1 SGHRS and CDR2 YFSETQ. In DNA, the CDR3 is TGCGCCAGCAGTCCCGTTGCAGGGTTGAACACTGAAGCTTTCTTT. Translated, it gives CASSPVAGLNTEAFF. Based on the CDR3 plus reference TRBV5-1 and TRBJ1-1, the full variable domain is KAGVTQTPRYLIKTRGQQVTLSCSPISGHRSVSWYQQTPGQGLQFLFEYFSETQRNKGNFPGRFSGRQFSNSRSEMNVSTLELGDSALYLCASSPVAGLNTEAFFGQGTRLTVV.

The chain carries TRBV9 and TRBJ1-4; 8 bases are a match to TRBD1. In germline, CDR1 is SGDLS, CDR2 YYNGEE. Losses at the gene ends were 3 bases for V and 11 bases for J; bases not matched to a gene: 9. The CDR3 has 14 residues. The CDR3 is CASSGTGLNSKLFF. CDR3 bases: TGTGCCAGCAGCGGGACAGGGCTAAACTCCAAACTGTTTTTT.

In the case of this clone: One end of the junction fails to match germline, which may point to a read error. This chain connects TRBV6-5 to TRBJ2-3; 7 nucleotides line up with TRBD2. The CDR3 runs to 15 residues. Germline loops: CDR1 MNHEY, CDR2 SVGAGI. The CDR3 DNA follows: TGTGCCAGCAGTTATGTGGGAGGGACCACACATACGCAGTATTTT. Residues: CASSYVGGTTHTQYF.

The gene calls are TRBV27 and TRBJ1-2; TRBD1 aligns across 7 bases. The V and J ends lost 5 bases and 8 bases, in that order; junction bases with no gene match: 11. Germline lookup yields CDR1 MNHEY and CDR2 SMNVEV (reference sequence). The CDR3 contains 14 residues. The CDR3 DNA sequence: TGTGCCAGCAGTACCAGCATACAGGGGAAGGGCTACACCTTC. Translation: CASSTSIQGKGYTF.

This clone was detected once. The genes are TRBV27 and TRBJ2-3; D is unresolved. With 6 bases removed from V and 9 bases from J, the gap between germline ends came to 13 bases. CDR1 and CDR2 from the germline V gene are MNHEY and SMNVEV (reference sequence). The CDR3 is 12 amino acids. CDR3 bases: TGTGCCAGCAGCCTCCCTGGAGCAACGCAGTATTTT. This gives the protein CASSLPGATQYF.

The CDR3 bases are TGTGCCAGCAGTAATACGGGACAGAGGTACTTC. Its translation is CASSNTGQRYF. The chain combines TRBV6-5 with TRBJ2-5; 7 bases are a match to TRBD1. This CDR3 has 11 amino acids. With V trimmed by 5 bases and J by 13 bases, 7 bases remained unmatched. Germline CDR1 reads MNHEY; CDR2 reads SVGAGI.

The V and J genes are TRBV7-2 and TRBJ1-5; D remains ambiguous. Trimming cost V 5 bases and J 5 bases, with 7 bases left between them. CDR1 and CDR2 (germline): SGHTA, FQGNSA. CDR3 length: 12 amino acids. The CDR3: CASSPPDQPQHF. The CDR3 region has the DNA TGTGCCAGCAGCCCCCCCGATCAGCCCCAGCATTTT.

The chain employs TRBV7-3 and TRBJ1-2; 8 nucleotides align to TRBD1. This CDR3 region has 14 residues. The V gene's germline CDR1 is SGHTA and CDR2 FQGTGA. With V trimmed by 5 bases and J by 11 bases, 13 bases remained unmatched. The CDR3 DNA sequence: TGTGCCAGCAGCACCCCGACAGGGGCAAACGCGTACACCTTC. This codes for CASSTPTGANAYTF.

In its sample, this clone was seen once. The CDR3 bases are TGTGCCAGCAGTGCTCGACAGGGATCCTACGAGCAGTACTTC. This sequence encodes CASSARQGSYEQYF. V is TRBV6-1 and J is TRBJ2-7; 7 bases line up with TRBD1. Unmatched junction bases numbered 4, after V lost 4 bases and J lost 1 base. This CDR3 has 14 residues. The V gene's germline CDR1 is MNHNS and CDR2 SASEGT.